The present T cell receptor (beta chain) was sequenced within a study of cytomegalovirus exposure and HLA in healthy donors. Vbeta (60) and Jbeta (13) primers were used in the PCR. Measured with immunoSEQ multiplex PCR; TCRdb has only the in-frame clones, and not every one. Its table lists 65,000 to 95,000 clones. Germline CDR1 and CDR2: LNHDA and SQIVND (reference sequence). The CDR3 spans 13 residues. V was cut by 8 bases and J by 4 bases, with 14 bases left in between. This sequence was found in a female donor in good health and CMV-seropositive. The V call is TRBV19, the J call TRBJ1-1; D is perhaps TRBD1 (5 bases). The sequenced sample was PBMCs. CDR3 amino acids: CASFGGVGTEAFF. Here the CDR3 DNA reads TGTGCCAGTTTCGGGGGTGTCGGCACTGAAGCTTTCTTT.